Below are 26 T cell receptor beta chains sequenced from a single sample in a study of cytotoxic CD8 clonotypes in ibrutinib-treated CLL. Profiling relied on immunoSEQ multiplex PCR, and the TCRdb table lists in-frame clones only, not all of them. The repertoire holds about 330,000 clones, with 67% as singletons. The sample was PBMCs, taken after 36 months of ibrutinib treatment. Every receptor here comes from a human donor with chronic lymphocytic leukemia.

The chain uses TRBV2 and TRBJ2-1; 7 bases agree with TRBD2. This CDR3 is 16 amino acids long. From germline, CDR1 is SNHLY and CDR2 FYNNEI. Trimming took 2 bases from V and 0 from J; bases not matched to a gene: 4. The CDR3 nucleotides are TGTGCCAGCAGTGAATGGACTAGTCGCTCCTACAATGAGCAGTTCTTC. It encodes CASSEWTSRSYNEQFF.

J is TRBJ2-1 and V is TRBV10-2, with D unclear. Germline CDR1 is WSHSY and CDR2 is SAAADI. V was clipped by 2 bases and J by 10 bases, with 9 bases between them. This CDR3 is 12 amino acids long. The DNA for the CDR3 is TGCGCCAGCAGTGAGCGTCGAAGGGAGCAGTTCTTC. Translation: CASSERRREQFF.

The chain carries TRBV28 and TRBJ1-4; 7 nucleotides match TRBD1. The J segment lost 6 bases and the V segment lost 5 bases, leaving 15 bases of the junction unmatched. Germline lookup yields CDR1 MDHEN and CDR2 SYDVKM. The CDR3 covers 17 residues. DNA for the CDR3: TGTGCCAGCAGTCCAAAGACAGGGACTATACTGGATGAAAAACTGTTTTTT. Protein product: CASSPKTGTILDEKLFF.

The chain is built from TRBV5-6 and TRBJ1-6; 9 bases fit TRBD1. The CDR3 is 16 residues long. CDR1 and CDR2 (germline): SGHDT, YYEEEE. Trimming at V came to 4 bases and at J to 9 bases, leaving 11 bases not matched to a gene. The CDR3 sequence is CASSTSDRGIISPLHF. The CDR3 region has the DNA TGTGCCAGCAGCACTAGCGACAGGGGGATTATTTCACCCCTCCACTTT. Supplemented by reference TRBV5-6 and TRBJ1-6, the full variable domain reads DAGVTQSPTHLIKTRGQQVTLRCSPKSGHDTVSWYQQALGQGPQFIFQYYEEEERQRGNFPDRFSGHQFPNYSSELNVNALLLGDSALYLCASSTSDRGIISPLHFGNGTRLTVT.

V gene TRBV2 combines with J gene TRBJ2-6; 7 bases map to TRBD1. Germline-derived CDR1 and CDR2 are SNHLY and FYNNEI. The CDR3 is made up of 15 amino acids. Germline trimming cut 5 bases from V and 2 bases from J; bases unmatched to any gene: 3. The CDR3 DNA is TGTGCCAGCAGTAAGACAGGGACTGGGGCCAACGTCCTGACTTTC. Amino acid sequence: CASSKTGTGANVLTF. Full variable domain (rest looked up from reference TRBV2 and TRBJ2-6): EPEVTQTPSHQVTQMGQEVILRCVPISNHLYFYWYRQILGQKVEFLVSFYNNEISEKSEIFDDQFSVERPDGSNFTLKIRSTKLEDSAMYFCASSKTGTGANVLTFGAGSRLTVL.

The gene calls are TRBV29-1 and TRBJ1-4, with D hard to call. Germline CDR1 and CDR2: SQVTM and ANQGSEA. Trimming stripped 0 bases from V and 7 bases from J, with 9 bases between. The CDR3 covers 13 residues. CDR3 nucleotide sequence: TGCAGCGTTGAAGATCACAGAACTGAAAAACTGTTTTTT. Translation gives CSVEDHRTEKLFF. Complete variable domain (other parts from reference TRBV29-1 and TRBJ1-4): SAVISQKPSRDICQRGTSLTIQCQVDSQVTMMFWYRQQPGQSLTLIATANQGSEATYESGFVIDKFPISRPNLTFSTLTVSNMSPEDSSIYLCSVEDHRTEKLFFGSGTQLSVL.

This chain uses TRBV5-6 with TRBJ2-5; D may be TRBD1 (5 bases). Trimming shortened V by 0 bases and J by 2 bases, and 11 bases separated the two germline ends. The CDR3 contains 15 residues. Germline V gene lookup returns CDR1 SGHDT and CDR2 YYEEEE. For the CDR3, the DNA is TGTGCCAGCAGCTTGGCGAGTGCAGGGCAAGAGACCCAGTACTTC. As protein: CASSLASAGQETQYF.

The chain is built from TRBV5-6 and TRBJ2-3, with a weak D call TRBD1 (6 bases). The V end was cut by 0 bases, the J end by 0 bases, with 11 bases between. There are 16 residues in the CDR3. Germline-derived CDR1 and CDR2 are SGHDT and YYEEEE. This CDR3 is CASSLARGQSTDTQYF. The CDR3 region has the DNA TGTGCCAGCAGCTTGGCGAGAGGACAGAGCACAGATACGCAGTATTTT.

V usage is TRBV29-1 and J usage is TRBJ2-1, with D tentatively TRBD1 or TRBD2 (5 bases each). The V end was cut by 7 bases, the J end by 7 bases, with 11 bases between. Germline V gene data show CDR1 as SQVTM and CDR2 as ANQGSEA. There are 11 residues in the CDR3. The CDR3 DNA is TGCAGCGCCCCTGGGGGAAATGAGCAGTTCTTC. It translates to CSAPGGNEQFF.

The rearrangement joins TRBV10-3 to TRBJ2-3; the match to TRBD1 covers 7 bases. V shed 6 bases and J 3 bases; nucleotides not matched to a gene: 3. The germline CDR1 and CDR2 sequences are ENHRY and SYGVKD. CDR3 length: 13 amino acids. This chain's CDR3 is CAISADRTDTQYF. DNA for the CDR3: TGTGCCATCAGCGCGGACAGGACAGATACGCAGTATTTT.

Here the CDR3 reads CASRKRDEQFF. For the CDR3, the DNA is TGCGCCAGCAGGAAGAGGGATGAGCAGTTCTTC. The V call is TRBV5-1, the J call TRBJ2-1; D perhaps matches TRBD2 (5 bases). The V gene lost 5 bases and the J gene lost 8 bases, with 8 bases spanning the gap. CDR1 and CDR2 from the germline V gene are SGHRS and YFSETQ. The CDR3 spans 11 residues.

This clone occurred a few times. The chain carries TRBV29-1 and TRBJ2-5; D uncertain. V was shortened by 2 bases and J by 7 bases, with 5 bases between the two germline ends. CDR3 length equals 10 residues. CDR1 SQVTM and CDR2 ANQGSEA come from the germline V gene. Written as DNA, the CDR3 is TGCAGCGTTGAATTGGGGACCCAGTACTTC. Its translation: CSVELGTQYF.

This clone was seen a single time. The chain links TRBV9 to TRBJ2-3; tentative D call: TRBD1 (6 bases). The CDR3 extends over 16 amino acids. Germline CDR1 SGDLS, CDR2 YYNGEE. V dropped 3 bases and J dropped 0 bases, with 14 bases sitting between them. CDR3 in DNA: TGTGCCAGCAGCGCCCAGGGGTTGGTGAGCACAGATACGCAGTATTTT. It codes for CASSAQGLVSTDTQYF.

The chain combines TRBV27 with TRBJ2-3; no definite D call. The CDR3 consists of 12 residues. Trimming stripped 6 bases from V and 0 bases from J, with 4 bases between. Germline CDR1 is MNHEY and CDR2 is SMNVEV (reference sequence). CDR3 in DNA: TGTGCCAGCAGCCCCAGCACAGATACGCAGTATTTT. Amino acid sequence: CASSPSTDTQYF.

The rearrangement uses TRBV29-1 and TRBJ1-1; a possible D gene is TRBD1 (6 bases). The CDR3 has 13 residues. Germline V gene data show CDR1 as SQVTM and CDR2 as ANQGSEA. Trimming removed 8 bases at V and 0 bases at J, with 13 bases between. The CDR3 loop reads CSTLTGMNTEAFF. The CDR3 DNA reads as TGCAGCACTTTAACAGGGATGAACACTGAAGCTTTCTTT. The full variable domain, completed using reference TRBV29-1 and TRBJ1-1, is SAVISQKPSRDICQRGTSLTIQCQVDSQVTMMFWYRQQPGQSLTLIATANQGSEATYESGFVIDKFPISRPNLTFSTLTVSNMSPEDSSIYLCSTLTGMNTEAFFGQGTRLTVV.

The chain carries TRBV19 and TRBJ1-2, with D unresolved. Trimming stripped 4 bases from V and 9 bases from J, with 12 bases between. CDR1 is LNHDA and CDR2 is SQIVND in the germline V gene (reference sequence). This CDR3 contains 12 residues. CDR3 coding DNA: TGTGCCAGTAGTACAGGACTCTACCGCTACACCTTC. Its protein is CASSTGLYRYTF.

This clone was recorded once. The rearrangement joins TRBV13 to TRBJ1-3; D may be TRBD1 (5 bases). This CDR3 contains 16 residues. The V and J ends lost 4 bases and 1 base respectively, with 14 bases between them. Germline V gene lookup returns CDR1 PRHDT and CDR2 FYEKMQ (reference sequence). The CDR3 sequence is CASSWGSGRSGNTIYF. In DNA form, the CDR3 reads TGTGCCAGCAGCTGGGGGTCTGGGAGATCTGGAAACACCATATATTTT.

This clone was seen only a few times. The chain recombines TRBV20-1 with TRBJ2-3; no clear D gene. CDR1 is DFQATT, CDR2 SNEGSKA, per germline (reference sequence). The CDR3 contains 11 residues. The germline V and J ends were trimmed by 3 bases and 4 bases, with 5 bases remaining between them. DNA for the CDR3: TGCAGTGCTAGTCCTCCAGATACGCAGTATTTT. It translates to CSASPPDTQYF.

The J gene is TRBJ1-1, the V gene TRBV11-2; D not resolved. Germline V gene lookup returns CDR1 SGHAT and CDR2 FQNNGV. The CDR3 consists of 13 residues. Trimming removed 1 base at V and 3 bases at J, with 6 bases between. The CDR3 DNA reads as TGTGCCAGCAGCTTAGTGTATTACACTGAAGCTTTCTTT. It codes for CASSLVYYTEAFF.

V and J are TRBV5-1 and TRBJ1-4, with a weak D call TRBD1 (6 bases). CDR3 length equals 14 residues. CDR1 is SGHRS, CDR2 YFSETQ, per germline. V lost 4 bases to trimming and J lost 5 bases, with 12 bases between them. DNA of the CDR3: TGCGCCAGCAGCACCAGGGGTAGCAATGAAAAACTGTTTTTT. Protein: CASSTRGSNEKLFF.

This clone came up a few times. CDR3 sequence reads: CASSLVRAGNTIYF. The CDR3, as DNA: TGTGCCAGCAGCTTAGTCAGGGCTGGAAACACCATATATTTT. The chain links TRBV7-9 to TRBJ1-3, with a weak D call TRBD1 (5 bases). V lost 1 base and J lost 2, with 6 bases in between. From germline, CDR1 is SEHNR and CDR2 FQNEAQ (reference sequence). The CDR3 extends over 14 amino acids.

The CDR3 sequence: CASSPRTYNEQFF. The CDR3 coding sequence is TGCGCCAGCAGCCCCCGTACCTACAATGAGCAGTTCTTC. The chain couples TRBV4-3 to TRBJ2-1; no clear D gene. Germline V gives CDR1 LGHNA, CDR2 YSLEER. V lost 4 bases and J lost 2, with 6 bases in between. The CDR3 is 13 amino acids.

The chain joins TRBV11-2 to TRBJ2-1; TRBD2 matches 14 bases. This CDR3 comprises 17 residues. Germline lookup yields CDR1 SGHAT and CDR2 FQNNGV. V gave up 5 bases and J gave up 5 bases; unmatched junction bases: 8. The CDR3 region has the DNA TGTGCCAGCAGCATTCGACTAGCGGGAGGGATGGACAATGAGCAGTTCTTC. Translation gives CASSIRLAGGMDNEQFF.

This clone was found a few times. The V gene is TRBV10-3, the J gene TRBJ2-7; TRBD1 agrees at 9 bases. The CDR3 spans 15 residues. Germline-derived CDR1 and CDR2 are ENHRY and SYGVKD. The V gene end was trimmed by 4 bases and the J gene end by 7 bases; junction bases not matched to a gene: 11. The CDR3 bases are TGTGCCATCAGTGGACGGACAGGGGAGGAAGGTGAGCAGTACTTC. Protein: CAISGRTGEEGEQYF.

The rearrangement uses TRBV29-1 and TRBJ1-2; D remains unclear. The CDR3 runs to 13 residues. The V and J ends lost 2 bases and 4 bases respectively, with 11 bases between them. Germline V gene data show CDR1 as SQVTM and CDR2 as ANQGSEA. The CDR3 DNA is TGCAGCGTTGAATTGGCGGATTTCTATGGCTACACCTTC. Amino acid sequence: CSVELADFYGYTF.

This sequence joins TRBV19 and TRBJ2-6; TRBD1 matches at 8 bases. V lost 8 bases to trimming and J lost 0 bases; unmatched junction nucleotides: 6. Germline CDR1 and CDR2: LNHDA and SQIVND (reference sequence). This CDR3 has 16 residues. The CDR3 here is CASLGDRGSGANVLTF. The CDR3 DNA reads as TGTGCCAGTCTAGGCGACAGGGGCTCTGGGGCCAACGTCCTGACTTTC.